Listed below are T cell receptor beta chains from one sample, sequenced in a study of cytomegalovirus exposure and HLA in healthy donors. Repertoires were generated with immunoSEQ multiplex PCR, while TCRdb's copy carries only in-frame clones and drops some. The sample records some 120,000 clones, under 90% being singletons. Material: PBMCs. The receptor set was obtained from a woman aged 25 to 39 in good health and CMV-seronegative. CDR3s include the opening cysteine and the closing phenylalanine or tryptophan. D genes are given only for firm matches. Clone size appears in some rows only: once, few, many, or a class for an expanded clone.

>TRBV6-1|.|.|TRBJ2-1
CASTSIGRPGDEQFF
TGTGCCAGCACGTCGATCGGAAGGCCGGGGGATGAGCAGTTCTTC
>TRBV6-1|few|TRBD1|TRBJ1-1
CASSAPGQLRPEAFF
TGTGCCAGCAGTGCTCCGGGACAGCTCCGTCCTGAAGCTTTCTTT
>TRBV6-6|.|.|TRBJ2-1
CATISGAAGAFGEQFF
TGTGCCACCATTTCCGGGGCGGCAGGGGCTTTTGGGGAGCAGTTCTTC
>TRBV2|.|TRBD1|TRBJ2-7
CASLGNPGTESYEQYF
TGTGCCAGCTTAGGGAACCCCGGGACAGAGTCCTACGAGCAGTACTTC
>TRBV10-3|.|.|TRBJ1-1
CAISLENTEAFF
TGTGCCATCAGCCTAGAAAACACTGAAGCTTTCTTT
>TRBV7-8|.|.|TRBJ2-3
CASSRERSSTDTQYF
TGTGCCAGCAGCCGGGAACGATCTAGCACAGATACGCAGTATTTT
>TRBV28|.|TRBD1|TRBJ2-5
CASRRQGEETQYF
TGTGCCAGCAGGAGACAGGGCGAAGAGACCCAGTACTTC
>TRBV6-5|.|.|TRBJ1-1
CASSWETGNTEAFF
TGTGCCAGCAGTTGGGAGACAGGTAACACTGAAGCTTTCTTT
>TRBV30|.|TRBD1|TRBJ2-2
CAWDTGTGGVNTGELFF
TGTGCCTGGGACACCGGGACAGGGGGGGTAAACACCGGGGAGCTGTTTTTT
>TRBV10-1|once|.|TRBJ2-2
CASSKAPRNTGELFF
TGCGCCAGCAGTAAAGCCCCGAGAAACACCGGGGAGCTGTTTTTT
>TRBV4-1|.|TRBD1|TRBJ2-7
CASSHQEENTGDEQYF
TGCGCCAGCAGCCATCAAGAGGAGAATACAGGGGACGAGCAGTACTTC
>TRBV5-1|.|.|TRBJ1-1
CASSPRQIMNTEAFF
TGCGCCAGCAGCCCGAGACAGATTATGAACACTGAAGCTTTCTTT
>TRBV18|.|.|TRBJ1-3
CASSPSGRGLGNTIYF
TGTGCCAGCTCACCAAGTGGCCGGGGTTTAGGAAACACCATATATTTT
>TRBV11-2|.|TRBD2|TRBJ2-7
CASSSTGGTYEQYF
TGTGCCAGCAGCTCCACGGGAGGGACCTACGAGCAGTACTTC